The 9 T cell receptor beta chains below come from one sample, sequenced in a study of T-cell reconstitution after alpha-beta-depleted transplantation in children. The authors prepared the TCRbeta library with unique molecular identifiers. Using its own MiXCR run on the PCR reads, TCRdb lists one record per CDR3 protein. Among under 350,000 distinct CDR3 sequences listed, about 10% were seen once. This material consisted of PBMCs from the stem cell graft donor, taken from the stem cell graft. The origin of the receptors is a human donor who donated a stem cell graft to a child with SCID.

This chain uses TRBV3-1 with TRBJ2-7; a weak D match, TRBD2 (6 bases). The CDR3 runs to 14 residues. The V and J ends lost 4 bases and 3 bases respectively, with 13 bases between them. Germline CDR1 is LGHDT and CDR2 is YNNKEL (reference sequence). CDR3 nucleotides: TGTGCCAGCAGCCCGCCTGCGGGGAACTACGAGCAGTACTTC. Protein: CASSPPAGNYEQYF.

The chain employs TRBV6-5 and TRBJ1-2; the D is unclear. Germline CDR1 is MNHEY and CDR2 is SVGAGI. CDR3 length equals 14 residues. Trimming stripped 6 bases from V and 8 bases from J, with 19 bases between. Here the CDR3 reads CASRSARFGRGYTF. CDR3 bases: TGTGCCAGCAGATCCGCGCGGTTCGGACGGGGCTACACCTTC.

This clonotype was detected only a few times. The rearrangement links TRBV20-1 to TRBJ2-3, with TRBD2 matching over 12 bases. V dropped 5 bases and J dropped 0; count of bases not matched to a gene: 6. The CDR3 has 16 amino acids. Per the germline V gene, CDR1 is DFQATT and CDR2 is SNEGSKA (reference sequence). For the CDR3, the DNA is TGCAGTGCTCCAGGACTAGCGGGGCGCAGCACAGATACGCAGTATTTT. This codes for CSAPGLAGRSTDTQYF.

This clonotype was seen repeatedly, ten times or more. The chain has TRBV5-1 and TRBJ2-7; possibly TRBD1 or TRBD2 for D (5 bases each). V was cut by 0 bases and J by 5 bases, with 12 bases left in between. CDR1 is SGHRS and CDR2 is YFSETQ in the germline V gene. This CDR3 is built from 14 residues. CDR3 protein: CASSLVAGTDEQYF. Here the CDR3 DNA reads TGCGCCAGCAGCTTGGTAGCAGGGACGGACGAGCAGTACTTC.

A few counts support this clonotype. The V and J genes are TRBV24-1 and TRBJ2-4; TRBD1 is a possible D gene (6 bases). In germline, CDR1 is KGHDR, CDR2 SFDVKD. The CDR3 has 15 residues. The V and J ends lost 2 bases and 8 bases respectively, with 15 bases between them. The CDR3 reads CATSDSRDNEDIQYF. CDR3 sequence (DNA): TGTGCCACCAGTGATTCCCGGGACAATGAAGACATTCAGTACTTC.

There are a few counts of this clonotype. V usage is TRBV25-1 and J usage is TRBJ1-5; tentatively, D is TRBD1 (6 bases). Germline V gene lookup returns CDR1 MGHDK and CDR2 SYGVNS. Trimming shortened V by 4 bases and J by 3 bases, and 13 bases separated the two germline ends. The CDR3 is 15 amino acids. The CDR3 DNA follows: TGTGCCAGCAGTGTCGGGGGGCCCCTCAATCAGCCCCAGCATTTT. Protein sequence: CASSVGGPLNQPQHF.

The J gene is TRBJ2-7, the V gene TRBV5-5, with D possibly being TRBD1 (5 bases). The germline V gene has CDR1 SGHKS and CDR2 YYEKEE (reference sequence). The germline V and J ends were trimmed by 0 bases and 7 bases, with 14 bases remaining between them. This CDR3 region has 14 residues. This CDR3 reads CASSLVPGHQEQYF. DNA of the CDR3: TGTGCCAGCAGCTTGGTGCCAGGACATCAGGAGCAGTACTTC.

The CDR3 DNA reads as TGTGCCAGCAGGTCCGGGGGGGTCGGTTCCACCACAGATACGCAGTATTTT. Encoded protein: CASRSGGVGSTTDTQYF. The rearrangement joins TRBV12-3 or TRBV12-4 to TRBJ2-3; the match to TRBD2 covers 8 bases. J lost 2 bases, V lost 6 bases, and 13 bases had no gene match. This CDR3 spans 17 amino acids.

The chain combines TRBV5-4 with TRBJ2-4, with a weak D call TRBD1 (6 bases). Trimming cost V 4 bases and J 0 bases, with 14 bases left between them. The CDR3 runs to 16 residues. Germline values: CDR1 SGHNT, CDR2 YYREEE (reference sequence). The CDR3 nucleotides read TGTGCCAGCAGCGTCCGGGACACTGTAGCCAAAAACATTCAGTACTTC. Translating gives CASSVRDTVAKNIQYF.